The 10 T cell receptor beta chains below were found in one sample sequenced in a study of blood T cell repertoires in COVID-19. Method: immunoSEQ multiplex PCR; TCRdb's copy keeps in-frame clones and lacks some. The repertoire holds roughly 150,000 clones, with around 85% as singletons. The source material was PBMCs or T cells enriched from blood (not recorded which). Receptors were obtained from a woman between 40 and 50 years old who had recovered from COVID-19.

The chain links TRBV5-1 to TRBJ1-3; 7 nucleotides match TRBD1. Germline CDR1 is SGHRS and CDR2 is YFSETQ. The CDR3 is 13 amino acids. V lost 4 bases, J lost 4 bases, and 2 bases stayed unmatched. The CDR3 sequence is CASSQTGGNTIYF. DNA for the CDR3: TGCGCCAGCAGCCAGACAGGGGGAAACACCATATATTTT.

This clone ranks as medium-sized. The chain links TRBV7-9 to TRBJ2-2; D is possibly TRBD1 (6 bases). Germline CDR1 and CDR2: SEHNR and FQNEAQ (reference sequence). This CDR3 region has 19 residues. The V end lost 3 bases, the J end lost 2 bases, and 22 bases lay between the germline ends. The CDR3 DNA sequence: TGTGCCAGCAGCTTCCCCGTTCCTACAGGGTTAAAAAACACCGGGGAGCTGTTTTTT. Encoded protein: CASSFPVPTGLKNTGELFF.

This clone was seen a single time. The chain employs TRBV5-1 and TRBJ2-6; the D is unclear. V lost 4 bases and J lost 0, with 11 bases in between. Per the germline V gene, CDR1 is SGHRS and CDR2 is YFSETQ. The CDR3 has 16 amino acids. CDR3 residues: CASSLEPNSGANVLTF. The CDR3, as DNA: TGCGCCAGCAGCCTGGAGCCTAACTCTGGGGCCAACGTCCTGACTTTC.

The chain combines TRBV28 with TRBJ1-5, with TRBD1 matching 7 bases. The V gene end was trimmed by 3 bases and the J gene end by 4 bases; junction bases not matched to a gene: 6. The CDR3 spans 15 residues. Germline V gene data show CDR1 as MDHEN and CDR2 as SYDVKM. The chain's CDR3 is CASSFVQGSNQPQHF. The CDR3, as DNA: TGTGCCAGCAGTTTTGTACAGGGGTCAAATCAGCCCCAGCATTTT.

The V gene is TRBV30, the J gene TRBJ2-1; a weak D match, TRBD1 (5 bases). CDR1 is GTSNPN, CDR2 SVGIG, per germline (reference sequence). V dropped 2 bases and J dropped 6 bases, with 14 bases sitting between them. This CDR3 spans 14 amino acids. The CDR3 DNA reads TGTGCCTGGAGTACAGGCAGGGTGGGCAATGAGCAGTTCTTC. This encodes CAWSTGRVGNEQFF.

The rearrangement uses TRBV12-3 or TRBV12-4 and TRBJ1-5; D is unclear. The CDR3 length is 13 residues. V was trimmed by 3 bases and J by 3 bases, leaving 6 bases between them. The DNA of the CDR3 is TGTGCCAGCAGTTTGAGCGCCAATCAGCCCCAGCATTTT. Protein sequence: CASSLSANQPQHF.

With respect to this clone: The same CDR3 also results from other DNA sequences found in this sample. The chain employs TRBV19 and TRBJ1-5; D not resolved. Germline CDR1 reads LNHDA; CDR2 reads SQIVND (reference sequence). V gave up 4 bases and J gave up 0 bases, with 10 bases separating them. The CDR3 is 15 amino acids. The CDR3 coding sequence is TGTGCCAGTAGTACCGACACTTATAGCAATCAGCCCCAGCATTTT. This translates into CASSTDTYSNQPQHF.

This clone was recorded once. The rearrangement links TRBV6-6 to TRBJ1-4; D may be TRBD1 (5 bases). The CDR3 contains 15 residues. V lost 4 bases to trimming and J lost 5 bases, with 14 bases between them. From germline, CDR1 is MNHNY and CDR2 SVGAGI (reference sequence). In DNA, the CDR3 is TGTGCCAGCAGTTCCCCCCAGGGTTTAAATGAAAAACTGTTTTTT. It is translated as CASSSPQGLNEKLFF.

CDR3 sequence (DNA): TGTGCCAGCAGCTTGGGGGCAGGAACCTACTCTGGAAACACCATATATTTT. It is translated as CASSLGAGTYSGNTIYF. The J gene is TRBJ1-3, the V gene TRBV11-3; possible D gene TRBD1, 6 bases. V was shortened by 3 bases and J by 0 bases, with 15 bases between the two germline ends. Germline CDR1 SGHNT, CDR2 YENEEA. The CDR3 has 17 residues.

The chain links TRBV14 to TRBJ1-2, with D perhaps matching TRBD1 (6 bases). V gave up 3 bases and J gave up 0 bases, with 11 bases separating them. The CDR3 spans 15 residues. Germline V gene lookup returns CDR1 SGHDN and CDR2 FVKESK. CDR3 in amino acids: CASSQTQGTNYGYTF. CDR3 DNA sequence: TGTGCCAGCAGCCAGACCCAGGGGACTAACTATGGCTACACCTTC. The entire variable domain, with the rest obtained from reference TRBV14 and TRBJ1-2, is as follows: EAGVTQFPSHSVIEKGQTVTLRCDPISGHDNLYWYRRVMGKEIKFLLHFVKESKQDESGMPNNRFLAERTGGTYSTLKVQPAELEDSGVYFCASSQTQGTNYGYTFGSGTRLTVV.